Listed here are 15 T cell receptor beta chains from one sample, sequenced in a study of identical twins. Each CDR3 protein is one row after TCRdb ran MiXCR on the 5' RACE reads. Of about 1.7 million distinct CDR3 sequences listed, roughly a third were seen once; the top ten hold around 0.25%. Sequenced: cord blood. Receptors were obtained from a newborn girl in good health.

The V and J genes are TRBV28 and TRBJ1-5; D call uncertain. The CDR3 contains 14 residues. The V end was cut by 7 bases, the J end by 0 bases, with 10 bases between. Germline V gives CDR1 MDHEN, CDR2 SYDVKM. The CDR3 sequence is CASTSIPSNQPQHF. The CDR3, as DNA: TGTGCCAGCACCTCTATCCCTAGCAATCAGCCCCAGCATTTT.

As DNA, the CDR3 is TGTGCCAGCAGCCCAGAGCTGTTCAACTCCTACAATGAGCAGTACTTC. It encodes CASSPELFNSYNEQYF. The chain uses TRBV7-2 and TRBJ2-1; unclear D gene. The J call may not be correct, given that the DNA end is closer to TRBJ2-7. Germline V CDR1 and CDR2: SGHTA, FQGNSA. The CDR3 consists of 16 residues.

This clonotype was detected only a few times. The chain has TRBV27 and TRBJ1-5; no clear D gene. Germline V lookup: CDR1 MNHEY, CDR2 SMNVEV (reference sequence). V was pared by 2 bases and J by 6 bases, with 11 bases between. The CDR3 is 14 residues long. Here the CDR3 reads CASSLIGEGQPQHF. The CDR3 DNA reads TGTGCCAGCAGTTTAATCGGGGAGGGTCAGCCCCAGCATTTT.

There are a few counts of this clonotype. The genes are TRBV4-2 and TRBJ1-1; 11 nucleotides align to TRBD1. The CDR3 covers 14 residues. Trimming cost V 3 bases and J 5 bases; bases outside gene matches: 2. CDR1 and CDR2 (germline): LGHNA, YNFKEQ. The CDR3 protein is CASSQDRGRTEAFF. The DNA for the CDR3 is TGTGCCAGCAGCCAGGACAGGGGGCGGACTGAAGCTTTCTTT.

Many counts were recorded for this clonotype. The V gene is TRBV12-3 or TRBV12-4, the J gene TRBJ2-7, with unresolved D. The CDR3 runs 14 residues. V was clipped by 6 bases and J by 0 bases, with 12 bases between them. The CDR3 DNA follows: TGTGCCAGCAGCCCATCCCAGATCTCCTACGAGCAGTACTTC. It specifies CASSPSQISYEQYF.

This sequence joins TRBV6-1 and TRBJ2-7; TRBD2 might be the D (5 bases). The germline CDR1 and CDR2 sequences are MNHNS and SASEGT. The V end lost 0 bases, the J end lost 4 bases, and 13 bases lay between the germline ends. The CDR3 runs 15 residues. The CDR3 loop is CASSEADFGIYEQYF. CDR3 in DNA: TGTGCCAGCAGTGAAGCGGACTTCGGGATTTACGAGCAGTACTTC.

The rearrangement uses TRBV20-1 and TRBJ2-2, with D possibly being TRBD2 (6 bases). Trimming cost V 6 bases and J 2 bases, with 13 bases left between them. The CDR3 consists of 14 residues. Germline-derived CDR1 and CDR2 are DFQATT and SNEGSKA (reference sequence). The CDR3 nucleotides read TGCAGTGCCACGGGACTCCCAAACACCGGGGAGCTGTTTTTT. As protein: CSATGLPNTGELFF.

This clonotype was seen a few times. The chain uses TRBV6-6 and TRBJ1-2; TRBD1 is a possible D gene (5 bases). Trimming shortened V by 2 bases and J by 0 bases, and 7 bases separated the two germline ends. The CDR3 runs 14 residues. In germline, CDR1 is MNHNY, CDR2 SVGAGI (reference sequence). CDR3 loop: CASSYDSANYGYTF. The CDR3 coding sequence is TGTGCCAGCAGTTACGACAGTGCTAACTATGGCTACACCTTC.

This chain links TRBV19 with TRBJ1-2; D is perhaps TRBD1 (5 bases). This CDR3 region has 14 residues. Looked up from germline, CDR1 is LNHDA and CDR2 is SQIVND (reference sequence). V gave up 3 bases and J gave up 0 bases, with 8 bases separating them. This CDR3 reads CASSIGTANYGYTF. DNA of the CDR3: TGTGCCAGTAGTATTGGGACTGCTAACTATGGCTACACCTTC. Full variable domain (outside the CDR3, taken from reference TRBV19 and TRBJ1-2): DGGITQSPKYLFRKEGQNVTLSCEQNLNHDAMYWYRQDPGQGLRLIYYSQIVNDFQKGDIAEGYSVSREKKESFPLTVTSAQKNPTAFYLCASSIGTANYGYTFGSGTRLTVV.

CDR3: CSAIAAGSYNSPLHF. The CDR3 DNA reads as TGCAGTGCTATCGCAGCGGGGTCCTATAATTCACCCCTCCACTTT. This rearrangement joins TRBV20-1 to TRBJ1-6; D is ambiguous. The CDR3 is made up of 15 amino acids. Between the trimmed V and J ends, which lost 4 bases and 1 base, there was a span of 11 bases. Per germline, CDR1 DFQATT and CDR2 SNEGSKA (reference sequence).

The chain carries TRBV5-1 and TRBJ2-2, with D possibly being TRBD2 (5 bases). With 2 bases removed from V and 0 bases from J, the gap between germline ends came to 8 bases. The germline V gene encodes CDR1 SGHRS and CDR2 YFSETQ. The CDR3 length is 15 residues. In DNA form, the CDR3 reads TGCGCCAGCAGCTTTGTGGAGGCGAACACCGGGGAGCTGTTTTTT. Amino acids: CASSFVEANTGELFF.

This clonotype was seen a few times. V is TRBV3-1 and J is TRBJ2-5; D may be TRBD1 (5 bases). Germline V CDR1 and CDR2: LGHDT, YNNKEL (reference sequence). V was shortened by 0 bases and J by 4 bases, with 9 bases between the two germline ends. The CDR3 is 14 residues long. CDR3 nucleotides: TGTGCCAGCAGCCAAGATCCGCAGGGAGAGACCCAGTACTTC. This codes for CASSQDPQGETQYF.

The rearrangement uses TRBV7-4 and TRBJ1-6; 7 nucleotides agree with TRBD1. With 2 bases clipped from V and 5 bases from J, the junction kept 9 bases outside the gene matches. The germline CDR1 and CDR2 sequences are SGHVT and SQSDAQ. This CDR3 region has 17 residues. CDR3 sequence (DNA): TGTGCCAGCAGCTTAAGCCGGGACAGCGCGGATAATTCACCCCTCCACTTT. The encoded protein is CASSLSRDSADNSPLHF.

The rearrangement links TRBV6-6 to TRBJ1-6; D is ambiguous. V was pared by 2 bases and J by 8 bases, with 16 bases between. From germline, CDR1 is MNHNY and CDR2 SVGAGI (reference sequence). The CDR3 is 16 amino acids. CDR3 sequence reads: CASSYGLSRPDSPLHF. In DNA form, the CDR3 reads TGTGCCAGCAGTTACGGTTTGTCCAGGCCAGATTCACCCCTCCACTTT.

For this clonotype: Its ends do not fully match the called genes, so a read error is possible. V gene TRBV28 combines with J gene TRBJ2-3; 14 nucleotides align to TRBD2. The CDR3 is 17 residues long. Germline CDR1 MDHEN, CDR2 SYDVKM. CDR3 sequence reads: CASSLGLAGVFTDTRYF. CDR3 DNA sequence: TGTGCCAGCAGTTTGGGACTAGCGGGAGTGTTCACAGATACGCGGTATTTT. Full variable domain (missing parts from reference TRBV28 and TRBJ2-3): DVKVTQSSRYLVKRTGEKVFLECVQDMDHENMFWYRQDPGLGLRLIYFSYDVKMKEKGDIPEGYSVSREKKERFSLILESASTNQTSMYLCASSLGLAGVFTDTRYFGPGTRLTVL.